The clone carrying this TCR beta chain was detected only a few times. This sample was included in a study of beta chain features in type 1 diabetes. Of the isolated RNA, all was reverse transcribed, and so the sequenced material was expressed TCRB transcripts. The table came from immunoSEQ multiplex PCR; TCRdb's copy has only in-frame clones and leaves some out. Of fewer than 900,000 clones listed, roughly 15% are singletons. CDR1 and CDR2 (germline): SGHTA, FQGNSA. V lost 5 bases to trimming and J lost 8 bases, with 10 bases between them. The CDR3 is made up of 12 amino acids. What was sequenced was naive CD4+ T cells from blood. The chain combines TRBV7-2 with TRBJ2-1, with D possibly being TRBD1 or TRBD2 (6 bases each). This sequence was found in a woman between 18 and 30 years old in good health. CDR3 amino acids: CASSTRGDEQFF. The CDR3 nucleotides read TGTGCCAGCAGCACAAGGGGGGATGAGCAGTTCTTC.